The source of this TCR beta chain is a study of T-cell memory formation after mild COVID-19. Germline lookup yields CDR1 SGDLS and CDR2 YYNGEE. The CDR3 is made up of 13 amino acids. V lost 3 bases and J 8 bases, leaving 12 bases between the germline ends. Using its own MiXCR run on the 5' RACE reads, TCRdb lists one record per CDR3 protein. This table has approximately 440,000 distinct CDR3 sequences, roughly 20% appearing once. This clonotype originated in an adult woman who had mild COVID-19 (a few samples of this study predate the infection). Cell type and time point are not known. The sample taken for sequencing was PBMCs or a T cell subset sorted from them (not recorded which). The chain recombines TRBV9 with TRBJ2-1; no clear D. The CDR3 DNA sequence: TGTGCCAGCAGCGCCCTAGTAGGGCATGAGCAGTTCTTC. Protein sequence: CASSALVGHEQFF.